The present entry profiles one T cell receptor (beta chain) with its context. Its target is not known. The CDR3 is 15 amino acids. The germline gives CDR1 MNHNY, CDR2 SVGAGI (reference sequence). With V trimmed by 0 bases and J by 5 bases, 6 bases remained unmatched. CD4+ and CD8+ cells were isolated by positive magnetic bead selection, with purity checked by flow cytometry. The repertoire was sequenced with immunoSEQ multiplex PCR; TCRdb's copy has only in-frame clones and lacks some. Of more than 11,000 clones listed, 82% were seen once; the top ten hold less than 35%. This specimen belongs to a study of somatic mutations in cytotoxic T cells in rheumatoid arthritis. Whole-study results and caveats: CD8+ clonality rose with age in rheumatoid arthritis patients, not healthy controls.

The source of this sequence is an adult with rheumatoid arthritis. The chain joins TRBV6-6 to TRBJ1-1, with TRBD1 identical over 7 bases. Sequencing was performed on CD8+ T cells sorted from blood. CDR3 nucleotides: TGTGCCAGCAGTTACTCCCGCACAGGGGAAACTGAAGCTTTCTTT. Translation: CASSYSRTGETEAFF.